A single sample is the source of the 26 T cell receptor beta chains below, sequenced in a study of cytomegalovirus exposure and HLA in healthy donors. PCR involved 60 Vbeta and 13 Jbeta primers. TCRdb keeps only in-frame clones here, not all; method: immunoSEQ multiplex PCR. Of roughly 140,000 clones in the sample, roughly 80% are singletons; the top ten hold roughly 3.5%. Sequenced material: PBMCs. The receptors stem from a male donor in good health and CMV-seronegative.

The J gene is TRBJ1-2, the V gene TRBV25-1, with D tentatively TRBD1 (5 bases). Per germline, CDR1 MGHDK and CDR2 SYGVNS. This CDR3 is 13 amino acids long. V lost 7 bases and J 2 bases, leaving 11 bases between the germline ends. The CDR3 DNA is TGTGCCAGCACCACAGGTGTCAACTATGGCTACACCTTC. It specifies CASTTGVNYGYTF.

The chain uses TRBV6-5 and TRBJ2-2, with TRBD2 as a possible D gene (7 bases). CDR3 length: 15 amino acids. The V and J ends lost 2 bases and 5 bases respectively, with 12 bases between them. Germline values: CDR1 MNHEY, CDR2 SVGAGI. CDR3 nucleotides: TGTGCCAGCAGTTACGGGGGGGGGCTTACCGGGGAGCTGTTTTTT. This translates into CASSYGGGLTGELFF.

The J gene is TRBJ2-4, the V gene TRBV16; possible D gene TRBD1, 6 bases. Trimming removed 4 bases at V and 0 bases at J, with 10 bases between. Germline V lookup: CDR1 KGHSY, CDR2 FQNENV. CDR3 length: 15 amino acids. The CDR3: CASSPRQVAKNIQYF. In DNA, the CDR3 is TGTGCCAGCAGCCCCAGACAGGTAGCCAAAAACATTCAGTACTTC.

The CDR3 is CASSPRLASISYNEQFF. The CDR3 nucleotides are TGTGCCAGCAGCCCGAGACTAGCATCTATCTCCTACAATGAGCAGTTCTTC. This chain joins TRBV7-9 and TRBJ2-1; 7 nucleotides agree with TRBD2. Germline CDR1 and CDR2: SEHNR and FQNEAQ (reference sequence). This CDR3 has 17 amino acids. Trimming removed 5 bases from V and 0 bases from J; junction bases left unmatched: 10. Looking up the rest from reference TRBV7-9 and TRBJ2-1 gives the full variable domain: DTGVSQNPRHKITKRGQNVTFRCDPISEHNRLYWYRQTLGQGPEFLTYFQNEAQLEKSRLLSDRFSAERPKGSFSTLEIQRTEQGDSAMYLCASSPRLASISYNEQFFGPGTRLTVL.

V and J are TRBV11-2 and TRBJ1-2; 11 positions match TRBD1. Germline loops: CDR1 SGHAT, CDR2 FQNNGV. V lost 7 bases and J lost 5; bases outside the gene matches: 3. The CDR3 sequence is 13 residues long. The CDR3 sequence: CASIGTGGYGYTF. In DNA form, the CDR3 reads TGTGCCAGCATCGGGACAGGGGGTTATGGCTACACCTTC. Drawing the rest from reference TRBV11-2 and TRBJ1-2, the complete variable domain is EAGVAQSPRYKIIEKRQSVAFWCNPISGHATLYWYQQILGQGPKLLIQFQNNGVVDDSQLPKDRFSAERLKGVDSTLKIQPAKLEDSAVYLCASIGTGGYGYTFGSGTRLTVV.

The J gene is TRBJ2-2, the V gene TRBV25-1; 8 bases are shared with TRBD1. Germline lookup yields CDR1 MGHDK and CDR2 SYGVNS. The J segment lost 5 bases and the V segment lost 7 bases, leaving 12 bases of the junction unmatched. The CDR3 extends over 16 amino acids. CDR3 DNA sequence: TGTGCCAGCACCCCCTCTGGACAGGGTCGTACCGGGGAGCTGTTTTTT. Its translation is CASTPSGQGRTGELFF. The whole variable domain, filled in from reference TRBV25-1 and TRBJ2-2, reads EADIYQTPRYLVIGTGKKITLECSQTMGHDKMYWYQQDPGMELHLIHYSYGVNSTEKGDLSSESTVSRIRTEHFPLTLESARPSHTSQYLCASTPSGQGRTGELFFGEGSRLTVL.

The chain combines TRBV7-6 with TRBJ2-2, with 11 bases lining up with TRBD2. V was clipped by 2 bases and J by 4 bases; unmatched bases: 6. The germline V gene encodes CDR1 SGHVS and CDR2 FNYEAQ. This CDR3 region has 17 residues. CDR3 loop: CASSLTGLADVTGELFF. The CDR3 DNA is TGTGCCAGCAGCTTAACGGGACTAGCGGATGTCACCGGGGAGCTGTTTTTT.

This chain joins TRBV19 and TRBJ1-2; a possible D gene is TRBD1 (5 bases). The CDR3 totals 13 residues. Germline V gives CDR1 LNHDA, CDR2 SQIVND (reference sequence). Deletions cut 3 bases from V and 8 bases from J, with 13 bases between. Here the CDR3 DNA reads TGTGCCAGTAGTATCCAGGATTCAGGGGGCTACACCTTC. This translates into CASSIQDSGGYTF.

CDR3 in DNA: TGTGCCAGCAGCCATGAGAACAGGGCGACCGTATACAATGAGCAGTTCTTC. Translating gives CASSHENRATVYNEQFF. The chain couples TRBV4-2 to TRBJ2-1; D is perhaps TRBD1 (6 bases). Trimming removed 3 bases from V and 4 bases from J, with 19 bases in between. The V gene's germline CDR1 is LGHNA and CDR2 YNFKEQ. This CDR3 contains 17 residues.

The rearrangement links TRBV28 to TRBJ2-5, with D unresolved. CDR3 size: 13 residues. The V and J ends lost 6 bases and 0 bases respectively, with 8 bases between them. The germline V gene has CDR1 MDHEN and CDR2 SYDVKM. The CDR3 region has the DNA TGTGCCAGCAGGGGCTGGGACCAAGAGACCCAGTACTTC. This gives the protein CASRGWDQETQYF.

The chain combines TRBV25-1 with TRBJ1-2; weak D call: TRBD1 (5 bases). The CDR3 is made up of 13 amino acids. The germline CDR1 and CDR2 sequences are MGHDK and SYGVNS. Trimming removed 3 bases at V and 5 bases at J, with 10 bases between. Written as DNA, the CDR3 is TGTGCCAGCAGTGAGGGACTCCAATATGGCTACACCTTC. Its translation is CASSEGLQYGYTF.

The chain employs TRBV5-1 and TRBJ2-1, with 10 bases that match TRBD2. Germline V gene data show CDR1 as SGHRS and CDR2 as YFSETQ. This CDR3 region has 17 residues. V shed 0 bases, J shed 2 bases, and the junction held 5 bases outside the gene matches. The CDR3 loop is CASSLVSGRRTYNEQFF. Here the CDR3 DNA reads TGCGCCAGCAGCTTGGTTAGCGGGAGGCGAACCTACAATGAGCAGTTCTTC. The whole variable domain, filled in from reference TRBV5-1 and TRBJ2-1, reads KAGVTQTPRYLIKTRGQQVTLSCSPISGHRSVSWYQQTPGQGLQFLFEYFSETQRNKGNFPGRFSGRQFSNSRSEMNVSTLELGDSALYLCASSLVSGRRTYNEQFFGPGTRLTVL.

In DNA form, the CDR3 reads TGTGCCAGCAGCGTAGGAGGGACAGAAACCAATGAGCAGTTCTTC. As protein: CASSVGGTETNEQFF. The chain couples TRBV9 to TRBJ2-1, with 7 nucleotides matching TRBD1. The CDR3 extends over 15 amino acids. CDR1 is SGDLS, CDR2 YYNGEE, per germline. V dropped 0 bases and J dropped 6; count of bases not matched to a gene: 6.

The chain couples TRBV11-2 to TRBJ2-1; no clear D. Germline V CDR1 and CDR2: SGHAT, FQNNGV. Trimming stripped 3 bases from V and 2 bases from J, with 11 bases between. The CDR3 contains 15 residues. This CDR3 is CASSFEERAYNEQFF. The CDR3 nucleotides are TGTGCCAGCAGCTTTGAGGAACGGGCCTACAATGAGCAGTTCTTC.

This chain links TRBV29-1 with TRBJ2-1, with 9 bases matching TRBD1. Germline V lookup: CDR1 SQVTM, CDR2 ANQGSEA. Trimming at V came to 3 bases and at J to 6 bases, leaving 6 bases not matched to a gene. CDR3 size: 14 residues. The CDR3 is CSVDTRDRVNEQFF. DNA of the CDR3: TGCAGCGTTGATACTCGGGACAGGGTCAATGAGCAGTTCTTC.

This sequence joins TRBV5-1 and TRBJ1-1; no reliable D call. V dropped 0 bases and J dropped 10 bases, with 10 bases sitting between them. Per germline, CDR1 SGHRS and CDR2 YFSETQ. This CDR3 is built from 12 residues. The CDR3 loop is CASSLGGERAFF. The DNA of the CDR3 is TGCGCCAGCAGCTTGGGTGGGGAGCGAGCTTTCTTT.

CDR3 nucleotide sequence: TGCGCCAGCAGCCAAGAAGGGACTAGCGGGGTCTACGAGCAGTACTTC. This translates into CASSQEGTSGVYEQYF. V and J are TRBV4-1 and TRBJ2-7; TRBD2 agrees at 13 bases. Unmatched junction bases numbered 2, after V lost 0 bases and J lost 3 bases. Germline CDR1 reads MGHRA; CDR2 reads YSYEKL. This CDR3 comprises 16 residues.

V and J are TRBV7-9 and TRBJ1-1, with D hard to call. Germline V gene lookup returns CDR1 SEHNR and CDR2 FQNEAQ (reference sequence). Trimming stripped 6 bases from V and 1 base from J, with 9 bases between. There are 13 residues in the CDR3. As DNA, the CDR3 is TGTGCCAGCAGAAGCGGGCGGAACACTGAAGCTTTCTTT. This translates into CASRSGRNTEAFF.

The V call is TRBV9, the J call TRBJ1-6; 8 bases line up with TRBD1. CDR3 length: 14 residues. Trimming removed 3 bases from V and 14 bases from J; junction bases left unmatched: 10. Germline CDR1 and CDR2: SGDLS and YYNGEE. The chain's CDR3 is CASSAGQGGMSLHF. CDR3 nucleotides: TGTGCCAGCAGCGCTGGACAGGGAGGGATGTCCCTCCACTTT.

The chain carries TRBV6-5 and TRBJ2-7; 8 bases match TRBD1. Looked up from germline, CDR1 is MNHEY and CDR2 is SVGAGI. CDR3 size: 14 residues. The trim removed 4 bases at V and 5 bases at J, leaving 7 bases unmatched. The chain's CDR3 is CASSSRGTGDEQYF. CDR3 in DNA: TGTGCCAGCAGTTCCAGGGGGACAGGAGACGAGCAGTACTTC.

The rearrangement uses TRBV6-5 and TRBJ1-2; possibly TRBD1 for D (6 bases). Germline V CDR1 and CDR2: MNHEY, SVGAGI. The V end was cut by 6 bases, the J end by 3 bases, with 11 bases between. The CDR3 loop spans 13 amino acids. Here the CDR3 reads CASRTTGYYGYTF. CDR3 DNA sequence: TGTGCCAGCAGGACTACAGGGTACTATGGCTACACCTTC.

CDR3 in DNA: TGTGCCAGCAGCTCGGAGTTGTTGGGAGGTTCTGAAGCTTTCTTT. Protein product: CASSSELLGGSEAFF. The J gene is TRBJ1-1, the V gene TRBV5-4; D is ambiguous. Germline V gene lookup returns CDR1 SGHNT and CDR2 YYREEE (reference sequence). The ends were cut back, 3 bases at V and 6 bases at J, with 18 bases in the middle. This CDR3 comprises 15 residues.

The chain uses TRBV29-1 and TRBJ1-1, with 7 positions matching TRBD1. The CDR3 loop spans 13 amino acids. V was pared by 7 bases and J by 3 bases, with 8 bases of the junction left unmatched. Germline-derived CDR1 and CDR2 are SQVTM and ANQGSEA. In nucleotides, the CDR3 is TGCAGCGCCACCGGGACAGCGCACACTGAAGCTTTCTTT. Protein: CSATGTAHTEAFF.

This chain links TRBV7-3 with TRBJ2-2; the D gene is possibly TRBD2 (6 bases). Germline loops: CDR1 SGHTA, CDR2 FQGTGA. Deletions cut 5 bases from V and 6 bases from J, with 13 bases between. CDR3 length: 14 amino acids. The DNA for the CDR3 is TGTGCCAGCAGCCTGGTAGGACTACCCGGGGAGCTGTTTTTT. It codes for CASSLVGLPGELFF.

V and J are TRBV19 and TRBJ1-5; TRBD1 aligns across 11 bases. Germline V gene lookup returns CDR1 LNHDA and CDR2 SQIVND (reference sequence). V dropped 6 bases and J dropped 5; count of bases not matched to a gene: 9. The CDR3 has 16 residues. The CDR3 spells CASSSTGTGGYQPQHF. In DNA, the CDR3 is TGTGCCAGTAGCTCAACCGGGACAGGGGGTTATCAGCCCCAGCATTTT.

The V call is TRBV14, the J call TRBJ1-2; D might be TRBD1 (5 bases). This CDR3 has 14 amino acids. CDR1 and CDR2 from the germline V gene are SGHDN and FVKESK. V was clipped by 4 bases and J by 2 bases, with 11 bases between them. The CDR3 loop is CASSPQGSNYGYTF. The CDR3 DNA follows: TGTGCCAGCAGCCCTCAGGGTTCCAACTATGGCTACACCTTC.